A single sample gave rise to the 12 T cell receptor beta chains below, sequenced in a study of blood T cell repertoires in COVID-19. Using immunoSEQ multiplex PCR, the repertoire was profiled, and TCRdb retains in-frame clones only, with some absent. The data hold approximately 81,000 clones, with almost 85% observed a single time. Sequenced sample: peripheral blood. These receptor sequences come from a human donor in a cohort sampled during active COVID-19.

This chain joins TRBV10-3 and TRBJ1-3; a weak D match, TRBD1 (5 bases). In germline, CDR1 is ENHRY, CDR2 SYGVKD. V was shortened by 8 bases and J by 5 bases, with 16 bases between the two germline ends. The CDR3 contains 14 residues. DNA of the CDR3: TGTGCCATCTGGCCAGGGATCGATAGAAACACCATATATTTT. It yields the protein CAIWPGIDRNTIYF.

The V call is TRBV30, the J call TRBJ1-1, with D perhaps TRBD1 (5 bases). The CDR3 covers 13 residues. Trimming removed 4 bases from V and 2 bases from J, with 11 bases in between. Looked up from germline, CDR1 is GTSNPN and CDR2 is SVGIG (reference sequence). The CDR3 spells CAWIRQRNTEAFF. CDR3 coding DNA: TGTGCCTGGATTAGACAGCGCAACACTGAAGCTTTCTTT.

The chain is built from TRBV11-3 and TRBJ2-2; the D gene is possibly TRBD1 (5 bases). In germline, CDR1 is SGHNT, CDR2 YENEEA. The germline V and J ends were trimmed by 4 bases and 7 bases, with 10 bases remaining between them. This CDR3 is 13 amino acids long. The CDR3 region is CASSSVGRGELFF. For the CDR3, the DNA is TGTGCCAGCAGCTCCGTGGGGCGCGGGGAGCTGTTTTTT.

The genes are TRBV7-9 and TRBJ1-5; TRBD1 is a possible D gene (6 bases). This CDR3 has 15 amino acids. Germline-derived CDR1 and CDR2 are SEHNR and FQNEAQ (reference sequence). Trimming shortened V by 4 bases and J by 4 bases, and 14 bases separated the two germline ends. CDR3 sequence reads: CASSSSVRGNQPQHF. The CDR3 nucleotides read TGTGCCAGCAGCTCCAGCGTTAGGGGGAATCAGCCCCAGCATTTT. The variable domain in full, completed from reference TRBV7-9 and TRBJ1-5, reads DTGVSQNPRHKITKRGQNVTFRCDPISEHNRLYWYRQTLGQGPEFLTYFQNEAQLEKSRLLSDRFSAERPKGSFSTLEIQRTEQGDSAMYLCASSSSVRGNQPQHFGDGTRLSIL.

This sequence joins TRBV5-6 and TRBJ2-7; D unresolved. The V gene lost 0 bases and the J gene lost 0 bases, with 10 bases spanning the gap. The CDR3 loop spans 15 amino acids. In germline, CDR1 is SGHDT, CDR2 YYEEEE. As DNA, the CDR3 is TGTGCCAGCAGCTTGGTGGGCAAATACTCCTACGAGCAGTACTTC. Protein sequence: CASSLVGKYSYEQYF. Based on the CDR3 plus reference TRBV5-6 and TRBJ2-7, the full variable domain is DAGVTQSPTHLIKTRGQQVTLRCSPKSGHDTVSWYQQALGQGPQFIFQYYEEEERQRGNFPDRFSGHQFPNYSSELNVNALLLGDSALYLCASSLVGKYSYEQYFGPGTRLTVT.

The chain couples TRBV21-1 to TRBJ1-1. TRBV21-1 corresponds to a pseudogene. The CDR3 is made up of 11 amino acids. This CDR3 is CASSLETEAFF. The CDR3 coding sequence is TGTGCCAGCAGCCTCGAGACTGAAGCTTTCTTT.

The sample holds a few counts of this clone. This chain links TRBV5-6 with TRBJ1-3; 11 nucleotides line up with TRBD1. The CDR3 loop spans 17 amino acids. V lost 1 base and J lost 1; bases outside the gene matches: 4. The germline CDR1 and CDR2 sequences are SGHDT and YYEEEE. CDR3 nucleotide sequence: TGTGCCAGCAGCTTGTTTGGACAGGGGGCTTCTGGAAACACCATATATTTT. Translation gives CASSLFGQGASGNTIYF.

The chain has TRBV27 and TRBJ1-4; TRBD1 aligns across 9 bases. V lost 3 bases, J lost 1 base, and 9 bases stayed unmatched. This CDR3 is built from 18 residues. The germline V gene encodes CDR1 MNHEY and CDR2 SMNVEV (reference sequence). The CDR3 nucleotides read TGTGCCAGCAGTTTCGCCTACAGGGGGCGGGAAACTAATGAAAAACTGTTTTTT. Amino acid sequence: CASSFAYRGRETNEKLFF.

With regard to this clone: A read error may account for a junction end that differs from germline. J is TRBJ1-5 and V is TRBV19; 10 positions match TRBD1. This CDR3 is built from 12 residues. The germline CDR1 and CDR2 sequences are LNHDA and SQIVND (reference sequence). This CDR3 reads CASSIPGQGTTF. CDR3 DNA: TGTGCCAGTAGTATACCGGGACAGGGGACGACTTTT.

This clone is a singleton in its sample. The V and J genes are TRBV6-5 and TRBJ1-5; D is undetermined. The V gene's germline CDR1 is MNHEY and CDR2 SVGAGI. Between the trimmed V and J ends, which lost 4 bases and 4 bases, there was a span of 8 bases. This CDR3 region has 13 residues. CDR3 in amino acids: CASSSRENQPQHF. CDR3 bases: TGTGCCAGCAGTTCGAGGGAAAATCAGCCCCAGCATTTT.

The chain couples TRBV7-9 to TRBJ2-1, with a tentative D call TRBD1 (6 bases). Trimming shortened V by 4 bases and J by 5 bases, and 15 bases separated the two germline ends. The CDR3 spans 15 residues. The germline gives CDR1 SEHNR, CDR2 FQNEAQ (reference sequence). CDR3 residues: CASSWGLPLNNEQFF. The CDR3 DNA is TGTGCCAGCAGCTGGGGGCTCCCCCTAAACAATGAGCAGTTCTTC.

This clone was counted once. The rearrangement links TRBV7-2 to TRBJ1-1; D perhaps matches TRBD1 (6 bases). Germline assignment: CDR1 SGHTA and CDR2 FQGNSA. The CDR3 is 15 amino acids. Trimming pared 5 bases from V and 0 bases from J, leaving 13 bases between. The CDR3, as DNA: TGTGCCAGCAGCGCAGACGGACAGTTGAACACTGAAGCTTTCTTT. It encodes CASSADGQLNTEAFF. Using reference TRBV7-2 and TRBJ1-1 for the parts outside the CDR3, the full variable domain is GAGVSQSPSNKVTEKGKDVELRCDPISGHTALYWYRQSLGQGLEFLIYFQGNSAPDKSGLPSDRFSAERTGGSVSTLTIQRTQQEDSAVYLCASSADGQLNTEAFFGQGTRLTVV.